This TCR beta chain appears in the sequencing data of a study of blood T cell repertoires in COVID-19. Whole-study context: Material from acute and convalescent COVID-19 was sourced from the United States, Italy and Spain.

From germline, CDR1 is LGHNA and CDR2 YSLEER. There are 14 residues in the CDR3. The germline V and J ends were trimmed by 0 bases and 10 bases, with 13 bases remaining between them. Authors' methods: Reference gene primer amplification yielded estimated nucleated cell counts. Libraries were prepared by immunoSEQ multiplex PCR; TCRdb keeps only in-frame clonotypes and omits some of them. V, J and clone size are those of that table, while D and trimming were read from the DNA. The table has more than 300,000 clones, 80% to 90% seen once. The sequence was obtained from a man aged 18 to 29 who had recovered from COVID-19. This chain connects TRBV4-3 to TRBJ1-3; D is uncertain. The sample was peripheral blood. The CDR3 DNA is TGCGCCAGCAGCCAAGAAAAAGGAGACGGGACCATATATTTT. Amino acid sequence: CASSQEKGDGTIYF.